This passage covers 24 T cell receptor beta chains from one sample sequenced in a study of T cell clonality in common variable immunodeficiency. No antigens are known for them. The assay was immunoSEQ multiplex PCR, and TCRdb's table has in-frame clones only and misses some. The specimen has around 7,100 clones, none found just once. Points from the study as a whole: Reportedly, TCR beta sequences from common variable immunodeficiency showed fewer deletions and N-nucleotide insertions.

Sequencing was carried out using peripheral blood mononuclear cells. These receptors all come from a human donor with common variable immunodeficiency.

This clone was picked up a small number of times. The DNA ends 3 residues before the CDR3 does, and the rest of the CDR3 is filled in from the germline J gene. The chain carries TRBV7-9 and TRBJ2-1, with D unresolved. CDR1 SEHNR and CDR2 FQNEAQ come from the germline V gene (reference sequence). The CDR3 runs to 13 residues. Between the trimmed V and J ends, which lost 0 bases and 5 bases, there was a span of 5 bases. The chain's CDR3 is CASSLARDNEQFF. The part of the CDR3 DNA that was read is TGTGCCAGCAGCTTAGCCAGAGACAATGAG.

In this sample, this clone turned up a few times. CDR3 DNA, as far as it was read: TGTGCCAGCAGCTTAGTAGCGGGAGGAGGTAATGAG. Translation gives CASSLVAGGGNE. The whole CDR3 protein reads CASSLVAGGGNEQFF. The chain carries TRBV7-2 and TRBJ2-1; 10 bases agree with TRBD2. Read coverage stops 3 residues before the CDR3 terminus; the germline J gene supplies the remainder. Germline values: CDR1 SGHTA, CDR2 FQGNSA. V shed 1 base, J shed 7 bases, and the junction held 4 bases outside the gene matches. This CDR3 comprises 15 residues.

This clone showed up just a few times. CDR3 DNA, as far as it was read: TGTGCCAGCAGCTTGACAGGGGGCAATCAGCCC. Translation gives CASSLTGGNQP. The full CDR3 is CASSLTGGNQPQHF. This chain links TRBV7-2 with TRBJ1-5; 8 nucleotides agree with TRBD1. The sequenced fragment ends 3 residues before the CDR3 boundary, so the rest is inferred from the germline J gene. The CDR3 runs to 14 residues. CDR1 and CDR2 (germline): SGHTA, FQGNSA. Unmatched junction bases numbered 0, after V lost 3 bases and J lost 2 bases.

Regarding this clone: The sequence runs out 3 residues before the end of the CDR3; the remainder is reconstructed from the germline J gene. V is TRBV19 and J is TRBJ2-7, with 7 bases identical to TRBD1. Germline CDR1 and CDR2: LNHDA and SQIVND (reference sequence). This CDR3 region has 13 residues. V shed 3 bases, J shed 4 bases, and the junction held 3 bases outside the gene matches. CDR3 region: CASSMLQGYEQYF. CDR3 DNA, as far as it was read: TGTGCCAGTAGTATGTTACAGGGGTACGAG.

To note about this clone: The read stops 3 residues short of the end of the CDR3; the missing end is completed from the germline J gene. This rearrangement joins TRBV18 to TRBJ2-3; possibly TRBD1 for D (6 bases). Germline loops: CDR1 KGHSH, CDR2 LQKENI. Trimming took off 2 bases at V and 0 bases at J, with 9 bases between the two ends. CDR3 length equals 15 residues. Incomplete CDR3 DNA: TGTGCCAGCTCACCAGGGCAGGGGAGCACAGATACG. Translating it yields CASSPGQGSTDT. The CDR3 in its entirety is CASSPGQGSTDTQYF.

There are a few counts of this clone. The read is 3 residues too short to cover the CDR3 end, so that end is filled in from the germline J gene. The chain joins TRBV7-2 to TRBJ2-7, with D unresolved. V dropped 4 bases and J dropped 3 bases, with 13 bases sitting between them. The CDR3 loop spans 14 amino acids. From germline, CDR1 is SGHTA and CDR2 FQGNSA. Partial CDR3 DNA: TGTGCCAGCAGCTCCTACCTTGGGCACTACGAG. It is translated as CASSSYLGHYE. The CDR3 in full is CASSSYLGHYEQYF.

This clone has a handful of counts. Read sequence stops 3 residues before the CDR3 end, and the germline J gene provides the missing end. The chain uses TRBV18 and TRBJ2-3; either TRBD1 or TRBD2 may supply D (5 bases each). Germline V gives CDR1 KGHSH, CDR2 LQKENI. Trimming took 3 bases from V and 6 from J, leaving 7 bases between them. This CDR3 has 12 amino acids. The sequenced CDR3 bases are TGTGCCAGCTCACCCGAGGGGGATACG. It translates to CASSPEGDT. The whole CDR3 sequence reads CASSPEGDTQYF.

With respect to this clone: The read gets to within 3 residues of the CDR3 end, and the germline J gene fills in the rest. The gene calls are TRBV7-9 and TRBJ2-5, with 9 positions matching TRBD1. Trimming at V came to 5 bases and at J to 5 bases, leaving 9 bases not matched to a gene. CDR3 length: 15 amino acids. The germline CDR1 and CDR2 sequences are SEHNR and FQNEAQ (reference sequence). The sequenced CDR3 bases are TGTGCCAGCAGCGACGTGGGACAGGGTATGGAGACC. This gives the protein CASSDVGQGMET. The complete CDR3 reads CASSDVGQGMETQYF.

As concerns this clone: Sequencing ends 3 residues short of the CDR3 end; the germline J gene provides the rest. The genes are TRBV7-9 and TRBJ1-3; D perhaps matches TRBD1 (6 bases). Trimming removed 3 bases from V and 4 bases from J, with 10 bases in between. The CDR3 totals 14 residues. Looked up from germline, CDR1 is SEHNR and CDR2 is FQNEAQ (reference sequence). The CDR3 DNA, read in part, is TGTGCCAGCAGCTTTTCAGGGGCCGGAAACACC. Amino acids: CASSFSGAGNT. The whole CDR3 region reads CASSFSGAGNTIYF.

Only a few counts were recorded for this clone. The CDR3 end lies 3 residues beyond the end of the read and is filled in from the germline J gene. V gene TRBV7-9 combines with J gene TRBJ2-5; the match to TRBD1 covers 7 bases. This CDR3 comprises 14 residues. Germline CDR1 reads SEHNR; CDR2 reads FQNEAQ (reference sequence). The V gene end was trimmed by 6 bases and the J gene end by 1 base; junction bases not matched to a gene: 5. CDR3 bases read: TGTGCCAGCAGGTTTCGGGACAGCCAAGAGACC. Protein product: CASRFRDSQET. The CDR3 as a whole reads CASRFRDSQETQYF.

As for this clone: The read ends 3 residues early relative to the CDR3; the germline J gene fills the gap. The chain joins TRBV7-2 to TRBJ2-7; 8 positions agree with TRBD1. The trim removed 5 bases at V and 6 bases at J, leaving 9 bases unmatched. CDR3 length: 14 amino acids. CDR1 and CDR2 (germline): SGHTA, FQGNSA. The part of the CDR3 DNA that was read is TGTGCCAGCAGCCCAAGCTGGACAGGGTTCGAG. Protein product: CASSPSWTGFE. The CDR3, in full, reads CASSPSWTGFEQYF.

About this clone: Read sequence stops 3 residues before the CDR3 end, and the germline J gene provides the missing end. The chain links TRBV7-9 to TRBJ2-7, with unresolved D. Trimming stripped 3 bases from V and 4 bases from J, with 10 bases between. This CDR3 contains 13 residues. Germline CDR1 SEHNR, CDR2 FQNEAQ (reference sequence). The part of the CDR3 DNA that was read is TGTGCCAGCAGCTTTGGATCCGGGTACGAG. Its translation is CASSFGSGYE. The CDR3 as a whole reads CASSFGSGYEQYF.

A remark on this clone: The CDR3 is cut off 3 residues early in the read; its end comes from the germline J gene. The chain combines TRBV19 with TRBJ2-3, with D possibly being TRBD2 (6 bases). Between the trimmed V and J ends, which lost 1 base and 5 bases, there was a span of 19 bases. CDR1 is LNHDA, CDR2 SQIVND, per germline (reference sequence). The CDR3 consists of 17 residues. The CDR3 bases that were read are TGTGCCAGTAGTATAGGTCCTAGCGCCGGAGAACGAGATACG. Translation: CASSIGPSAGERDT. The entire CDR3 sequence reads CASSIGPSAGERDTQYF.

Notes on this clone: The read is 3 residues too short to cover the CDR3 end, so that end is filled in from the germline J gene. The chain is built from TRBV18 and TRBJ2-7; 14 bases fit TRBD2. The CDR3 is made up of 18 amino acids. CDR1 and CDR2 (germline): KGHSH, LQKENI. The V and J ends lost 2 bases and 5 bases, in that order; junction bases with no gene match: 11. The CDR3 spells CASSPGTSGSVSRNEQYF. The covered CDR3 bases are TGTGCCAGCTCACCAGGGACTAGCGGGAGTGTTTCTCGGAACGAG.

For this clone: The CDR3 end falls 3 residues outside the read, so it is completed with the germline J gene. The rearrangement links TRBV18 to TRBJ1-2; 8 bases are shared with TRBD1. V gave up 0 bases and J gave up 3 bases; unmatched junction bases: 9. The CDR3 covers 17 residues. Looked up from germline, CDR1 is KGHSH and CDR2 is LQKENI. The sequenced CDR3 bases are TGTGCCAGCTCACCACCGTCCGACAGGGGTAGTGACTATGGC. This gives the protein CASSPPSDRGSDYG. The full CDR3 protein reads CASSPPSDRGSDYGYTF.

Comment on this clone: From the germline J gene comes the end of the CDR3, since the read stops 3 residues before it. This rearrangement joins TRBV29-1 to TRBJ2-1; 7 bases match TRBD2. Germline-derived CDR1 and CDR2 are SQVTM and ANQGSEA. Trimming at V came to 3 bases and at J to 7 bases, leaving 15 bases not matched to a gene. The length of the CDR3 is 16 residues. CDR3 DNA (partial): TGCAGCGTTGATGCGGGGGTCAGGGTCCTAGTAAATGAG. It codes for CSVDAGVRVLVNE. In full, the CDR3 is CSVDAGVRVLVNEQFF.

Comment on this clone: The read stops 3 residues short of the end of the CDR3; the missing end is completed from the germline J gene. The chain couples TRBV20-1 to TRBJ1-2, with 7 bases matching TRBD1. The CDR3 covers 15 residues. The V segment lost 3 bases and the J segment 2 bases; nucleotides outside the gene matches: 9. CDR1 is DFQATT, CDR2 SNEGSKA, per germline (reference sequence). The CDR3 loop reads CSASLRGRLNYGYTF. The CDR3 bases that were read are TGCAGTGCTAGTCTGAGGGGGCGCCTCAACTATGGC.

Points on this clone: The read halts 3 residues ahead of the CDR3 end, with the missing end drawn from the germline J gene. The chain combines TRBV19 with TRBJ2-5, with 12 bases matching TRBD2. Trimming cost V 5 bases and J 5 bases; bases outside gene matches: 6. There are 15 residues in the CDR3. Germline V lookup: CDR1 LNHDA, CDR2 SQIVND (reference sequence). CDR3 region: CASSESSGRVETQYF. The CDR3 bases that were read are TGTGCCAGTAGTGAATCTAGCGGGAGGGTGGAGACC. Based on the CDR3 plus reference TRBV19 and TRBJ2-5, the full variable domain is DGGITQSPKYLFRKEGQNVTLSCEQNLNHDAMYWYRQDPGQGLRLIYYSQIVNDFQKGDIAEGYSVSREKKESFPLTVTSAQKNPTAFYLCASSESSGRVETQYFGPGTRLLVL.

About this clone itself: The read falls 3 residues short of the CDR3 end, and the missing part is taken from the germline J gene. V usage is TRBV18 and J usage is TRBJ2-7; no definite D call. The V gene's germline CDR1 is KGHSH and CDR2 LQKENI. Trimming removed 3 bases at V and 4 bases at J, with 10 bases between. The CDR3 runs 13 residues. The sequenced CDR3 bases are TGTGCCAGCTCACCGTCAGAAATTTACGAG. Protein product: CASSPSEIYE. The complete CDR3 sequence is CASSPSEIYEQYF.

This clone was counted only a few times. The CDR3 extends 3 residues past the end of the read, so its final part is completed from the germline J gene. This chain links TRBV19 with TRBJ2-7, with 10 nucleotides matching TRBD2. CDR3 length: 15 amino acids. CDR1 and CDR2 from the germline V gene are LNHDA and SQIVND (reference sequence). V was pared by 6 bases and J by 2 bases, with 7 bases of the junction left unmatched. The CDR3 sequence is CASRSSGSETYEQYF. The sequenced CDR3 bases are TGTGCCAGTAGATCTAGCGGGAGTGAAACCTACGAG.

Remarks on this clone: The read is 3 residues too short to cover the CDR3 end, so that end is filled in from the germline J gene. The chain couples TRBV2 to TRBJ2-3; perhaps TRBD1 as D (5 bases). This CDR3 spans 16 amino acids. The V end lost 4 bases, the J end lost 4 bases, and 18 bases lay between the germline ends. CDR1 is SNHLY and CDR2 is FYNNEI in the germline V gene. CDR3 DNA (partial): TGTGCCAGCAGTGTGGTGGGCAGGGTCCCCTCAGATACG. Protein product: CASSVVGRVPSDT. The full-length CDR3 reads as CASSVVGRVPSDTQYF. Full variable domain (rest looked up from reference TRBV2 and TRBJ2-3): EPEVTQTPSHQVTQMGQEVILRCVPISNHLYFYWYRQILGQKVEFLVSFYNNEISEKSEIFDDQFSVERPDGSNFTLKIRSTKLEDSAMYFCASSVVGRVPSDTQYFGPGTRLTVL.

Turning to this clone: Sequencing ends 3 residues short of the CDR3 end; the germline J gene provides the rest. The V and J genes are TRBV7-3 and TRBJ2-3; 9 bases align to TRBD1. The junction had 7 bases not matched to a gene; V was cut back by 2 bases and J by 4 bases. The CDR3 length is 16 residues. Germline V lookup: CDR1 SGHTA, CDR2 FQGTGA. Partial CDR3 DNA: TGTGCCAGCAGCTTAGACGGACAGGGGTACCCAGATACG. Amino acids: CASSLDGQGYPDT. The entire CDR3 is CASSLDGQGYPDTQYF.

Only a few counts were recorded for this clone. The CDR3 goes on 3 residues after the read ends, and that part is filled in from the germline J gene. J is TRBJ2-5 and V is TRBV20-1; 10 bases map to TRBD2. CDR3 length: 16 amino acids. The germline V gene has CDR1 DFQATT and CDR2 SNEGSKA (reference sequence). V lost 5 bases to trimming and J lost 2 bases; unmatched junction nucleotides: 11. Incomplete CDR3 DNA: TGCAGTGCTTTTTCCGTACTAGCGGGATTACAAGAGACC. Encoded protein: CSAFSVLAGLQET. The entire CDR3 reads CSAFSVLAGLQETQYF.

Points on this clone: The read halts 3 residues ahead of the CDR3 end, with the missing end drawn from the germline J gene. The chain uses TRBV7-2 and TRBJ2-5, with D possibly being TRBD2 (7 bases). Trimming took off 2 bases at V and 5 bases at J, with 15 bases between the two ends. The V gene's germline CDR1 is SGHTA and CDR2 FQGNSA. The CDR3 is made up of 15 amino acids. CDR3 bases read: TGTGCCAGCAGCTTAAGGGGGGGGGATACTGAGACC. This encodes CASSLRGGDTET. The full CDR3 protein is CASSLRGGDTETQYF.